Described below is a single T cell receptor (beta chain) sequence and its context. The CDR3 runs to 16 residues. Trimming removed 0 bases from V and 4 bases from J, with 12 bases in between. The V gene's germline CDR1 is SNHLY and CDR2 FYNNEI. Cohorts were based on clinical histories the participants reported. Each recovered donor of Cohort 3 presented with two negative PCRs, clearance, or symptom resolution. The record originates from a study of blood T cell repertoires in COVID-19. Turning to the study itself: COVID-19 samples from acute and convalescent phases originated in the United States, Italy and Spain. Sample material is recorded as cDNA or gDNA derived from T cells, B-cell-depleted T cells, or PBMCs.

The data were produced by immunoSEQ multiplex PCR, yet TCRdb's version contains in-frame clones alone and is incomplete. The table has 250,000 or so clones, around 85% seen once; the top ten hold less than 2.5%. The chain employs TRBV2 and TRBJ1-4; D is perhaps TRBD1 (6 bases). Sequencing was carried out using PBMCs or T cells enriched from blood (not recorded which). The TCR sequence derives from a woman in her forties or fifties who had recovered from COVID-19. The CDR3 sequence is CASSEAGAALNEKLFF. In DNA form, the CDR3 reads TGTGCCAGCAGTGAAGCGGGGGCAGCCCTTAATGAAAAACTGTTTTTT.